This T cell receptor beta chain is drawn from a study of OX40 agonist ivuxolimab in advanced cancers. General notes on the study: Ivuxolimab, which targeted the costimulatory receptor OX40 (CD134), was an agonistic, fully human IgG2 monoclonal antibody. Of the approximately 50 dose-escalation patients, hepatocellular carcinoma was present in approximately 20, melanoma in around 15, renal cell carcinoma in 9 and head and neck cancer in 9. In the dose-escalation cohort, 82.7% of patients were male, and the mean age was approximately 60 years, with a range of about 23 to 90. Intravenous ivuxolimab was administered to patients every 2 weeks at six dose levels: 0.01, 0.1, 0.3, 1.5, 3 and 10 mg/kg. Partial responses occurred in three dose-escalation patients: two with cutaneous melanoma and one with hepatocellular carcinoma. The paper covers the monotherapy dose-escalation part of the phase I ivuxolimab trial, which included N ≈ 54 patients. Peripheral TCRbeta sequencing aimed to test whether ivuxolimab altered TCR sequence diversity and caused clonal T-cell expansion. Patients were allowed to have had prior anti-PD-1, anti-PD-L1 or anti-CTLA-4 therapy, and approximately 40% of the dose-escalation patients had previously received checkpoint inhibitors.

The trial excluded patients who had a history of autoimmune disease or who were on systemic immunosuppression. Peripheral blood for TCR sequencing was drawn from every dose cohort at baseline, at cycle 4 day 1 and at cycle 7 day 1. Samples came from an open-label, multicenter, first-in-human phase I dose-escalation trial of ivuxolimab. Adults with locally advanced or metastatic melanoma, renal cell, hepatocellular, or head and neck squamous cell carcinoma were enrolled in the trial. CD4+ and CD8+ T cells were sorted separately from peripheral blood before TCR sequencing. General conclusions and limits of the study: Low levels of normalized T-cell clonal expansion were also seen in some patients who did not respond. At doses from 0.1 to 3.0 mg/kg, clonal expansion was seen in both CD4+ and CD8+ blood T cells between baseline and week 6. Which antigens the clonally expanded peripheral T cells were specific for was not determined. After ivuxolimab, expanded clones were on average more numerous among CD8+ T cells than among CD4+ T cells. In partial responders in the 0.1-3.0 mg/kg groups, normalized peripheral clonal expansion was found to be among the lowest, especially among CD8+ T cells.

Genomic DNA was isolated from the sorted cells so that the TCRbeta CDR3 region could be sequenced. The immunoSEQ Assay was used to sequence the TCRbeta CDR3 regions. TCRdb took this table from immuneACCESS and kept in-frame rearrangements with V and J called. Such tables lack part of the clones; where checked against another copy, unresolved V genes explain under half of the gap, and the rest is unexplained. Present in this sample are roughly 83,000 clones, more than 80% of which were seen just once. More than 7.5% of the sample is taken by the ten largest. Trimming takes 4 bases from V and 5 bases from J, and the germline ends sit 16 bases apart. CDR1 is given as GTSNPN and CDR2 as SVGIG, both from the germline V gene (reference sequence). The CDR3 covers 14 residues, taking in both the cysteine and the phenylalanine. Only CDR3 DNA is held: 42 bases, read in frame from base 1. Note on this clone: Its antigen is still unknown. Base qualities are not provided; no much larger clone lies one nucleotide away.

This sequence uses TRBV30 and TRBJ2-3, with the D gene too uncertain to name. The material was CD4+ or CD8+ T cells sorted from blood, obtained in a trial of the OX40 agonist ivuxolimab. The receptor was isolated from an adult with an advanced solid tumor such as melanoma, head and neck, liver or kidney cancer. The DNA sequence is TGTGCCTGGAACTACCTTTCCCTCGTAGATACGCAGTATTTT. The translation is CAWNYLSLVDTQYF.